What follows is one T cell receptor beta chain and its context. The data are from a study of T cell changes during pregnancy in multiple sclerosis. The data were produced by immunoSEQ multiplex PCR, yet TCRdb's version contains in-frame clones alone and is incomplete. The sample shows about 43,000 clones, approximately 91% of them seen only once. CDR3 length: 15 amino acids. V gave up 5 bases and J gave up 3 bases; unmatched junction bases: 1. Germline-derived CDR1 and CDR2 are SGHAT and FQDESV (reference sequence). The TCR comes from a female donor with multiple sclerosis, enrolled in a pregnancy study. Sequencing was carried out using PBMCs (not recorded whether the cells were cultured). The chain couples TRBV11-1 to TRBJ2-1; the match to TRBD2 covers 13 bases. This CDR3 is CASSGTSGDYNEQFF. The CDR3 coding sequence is TGTGCCAGCAGCGGGACTAGCGGGGACTACAATGAGCAGTTCTTC.